These T cell receptor beta chains were read from a single sample in a study of T cell repertoires in cytomegalovirus infection. TCRdb analysed the reads with MiXCR anew, one entry per CDR3 protein. In the table there are 400,000 or so distinct CDR3 sequences, 25% to 40% of which are singletons. The source material was PBMCs. The source is a human donor in good health (CMV status not recorded). Some clones in this sample may be carry-over from other donors' samples. Each CDR3 is given with its conserved first and last residue. A D gene is named only where the DNA matches it firmly. Size is stated for part of the rows, as once, few or many counts, or as a class when the clone is expanded.

clone_size d_call j_call v_call cdr3_aa cdr3_nt
many - TRBJ1-1 TRBV7-6 CASGGLNTEAFF TGTGCCAGCGGCGGACTGAACACTGAAGCTTTCTTT
few TRBD1 TRBJ1-1 TRBV4-2 CASSPRQGGGGTEAFF TGTGCCAGCAGCCCACGACAGGGGGGAGGGGGCACTGAAGCTTTCTTT
few TRBD2 TRBJ2-4 TRBV7-8 CASSFGRNSQGNIQYF TGTGCCAGCAGCTTCGGGAGGAATAGCCAGGGAAACATTCAGTACTTC
few - TRBJ1-6 TRBV5-1 CASGEMSSYNSPLHF TGCGCCAGCGGAGAAATGAGCTCCTATAATTCACCCCTCCACTTT
- - TRBJ1-6 TRBV7-2 CASSSTGHSPLHF TGTGCCAGCAGCAGTACAGGGCACTCACCCCTCCACTTT
few TRBD1 TRBJ1-4 TRBV2 CASTSGGTNEKLFF TGTGCCAGCACCTCAGGGGGAACTAATGAAAAACTGTTTTTT
few TRBD1 TRBJ2-2 TRBV12-3/TRBV12-4 CASRLQGQGTPGELFF TGTGCCAGCAGATTACAGGGACAGGGAACGCCCGGGGAGCTGTTTTTT
- - TRBJ2-3 TRBV4-3 CASSQGHLRTTDTQYF TGCGCCAGCAGCCAGGGGCACCTCAGGACCACAGATACGCAGTATTTT
- - TRBJ2-1 TRBV7-4 CASSPSGGTEQFF TGTGCCAGCAGCCCCAGTGGGGGGACTGAGCAGTTCTTC
few TRBD1 TRBJ2-7 TRBV6-6 CASGDRGPSLGEQYF TGTGCCAGCGGGGACAGGGGGCCCTCTTTGGGGGAGCAGTACTTC
many - TRBJ1-5 TRBV6-1 CASTGGGNQPQHF TGTGCCAGCACTGGGGGCGGTAATCAGCCCCAGCATTTT
- - TRBJ1-5 TRBV7-2 CARSSDTSGQPQHF TGTGCCAGAAGCTCCGATACTTCGGGGCAGCCACAGCATTTT
many TRBD1 TRBJ2-7 TRBV7-8 CASSLVAGGRNEQYF TGTGCCAGCAGCTTAGTAGCAGGGGGCAGGAACGAGCAGTACTTC
- - TRBJ2-1 TRBV6-6 CASSYGTDSYNEQFF TGTGCCAGCAGTTACGGTACGGACTCCTACAATGAGCAGTTCTTC
many - TRBJ1-4 TRBV7-2 CASSVRAPEKLFF TGTGCCAGCAGCGTCCGGGCCCCAGAAAAACTGTTTTTT
- TRBD1 TRBJ1-4 TRBV10-3 CAIGGTGVAEKLFF TGTGCCATCGGCGGGACAGGGGTTGCTGAAAAACTGTTTTTT